This T cell receptor (beta chain) originates from a study of T cell responses to AZD1222 COVID-19 vaccine. Clones were read by immunoSEQ multiplex PCR, and TCRdb kept only the in-frame ones, dropping some. The sample lists more than 100,000 clones, about nine tenths seen once, with 1.5% to 2% in the top ten. Germline-derived CDR1 and CDR2 are SGDLS and YYNGEE. The V segment lost 3 bases and the J segment 2 bases; nucleotides outside the gene matches: 1. The CDR3 extends over 13 amino acids. The sample here was peripheral blood, taken 28 days after the second AZD1222 dose. This clonotype was obtained from an adult who received the AZD1222 COVID-19 vaccine. This chain connects TRBV9 to TRBJ1-2; 7 bases map to TRBD1. The CDR3 protein is CASSEGQNYGYTF. CDR3 DNA: TGTGCCAGCAGCGAGGGACAGAACTATGGCTACACCTTC.